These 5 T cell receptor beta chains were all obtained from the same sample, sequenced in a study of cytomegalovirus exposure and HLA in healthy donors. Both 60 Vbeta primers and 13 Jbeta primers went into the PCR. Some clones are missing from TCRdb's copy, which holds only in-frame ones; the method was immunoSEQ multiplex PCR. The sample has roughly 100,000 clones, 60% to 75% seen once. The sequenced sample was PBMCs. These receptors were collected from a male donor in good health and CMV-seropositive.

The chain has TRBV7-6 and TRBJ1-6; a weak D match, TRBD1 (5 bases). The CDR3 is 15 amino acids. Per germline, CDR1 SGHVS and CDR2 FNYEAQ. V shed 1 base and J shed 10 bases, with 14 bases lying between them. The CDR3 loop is CASSLGQSGKSPLHF. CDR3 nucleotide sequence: TGTGCCAGCAGCTTAGGACAGTCAGGGAAGTCACCCCTCCACTTT.

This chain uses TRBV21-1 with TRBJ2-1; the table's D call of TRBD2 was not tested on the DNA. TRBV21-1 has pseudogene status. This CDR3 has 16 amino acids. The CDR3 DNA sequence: TGTGCCAGCAGCAAAGTGAGGCTAGGCGAGGGCAATGAGCAGTTCTTC. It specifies CASSKVRLGEGNEQFF.

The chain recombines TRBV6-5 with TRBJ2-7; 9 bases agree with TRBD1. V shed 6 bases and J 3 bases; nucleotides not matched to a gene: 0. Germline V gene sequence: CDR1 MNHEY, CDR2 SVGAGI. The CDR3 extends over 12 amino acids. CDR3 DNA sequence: TGTGCCAGCAGGGACAGGGGCTACGAGCAGTACTTC. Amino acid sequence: CASRDRGYEQYF.

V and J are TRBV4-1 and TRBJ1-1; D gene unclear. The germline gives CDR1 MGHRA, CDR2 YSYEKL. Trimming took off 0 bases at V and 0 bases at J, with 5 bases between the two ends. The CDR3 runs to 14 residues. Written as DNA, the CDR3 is TGCGCCAGCAGCCAAGATGCGATGAACACTGAAGCTTTCTTT. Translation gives CASSQDAMNTEAFF.

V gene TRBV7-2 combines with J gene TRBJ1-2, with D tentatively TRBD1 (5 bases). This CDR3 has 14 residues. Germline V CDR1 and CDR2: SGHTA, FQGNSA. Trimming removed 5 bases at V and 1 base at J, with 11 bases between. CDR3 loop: CASSLIRDNYGYTF. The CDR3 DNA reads TGTGCCAGCAGCCTAATCAGGGATAACTATGGCTACACCTTC.